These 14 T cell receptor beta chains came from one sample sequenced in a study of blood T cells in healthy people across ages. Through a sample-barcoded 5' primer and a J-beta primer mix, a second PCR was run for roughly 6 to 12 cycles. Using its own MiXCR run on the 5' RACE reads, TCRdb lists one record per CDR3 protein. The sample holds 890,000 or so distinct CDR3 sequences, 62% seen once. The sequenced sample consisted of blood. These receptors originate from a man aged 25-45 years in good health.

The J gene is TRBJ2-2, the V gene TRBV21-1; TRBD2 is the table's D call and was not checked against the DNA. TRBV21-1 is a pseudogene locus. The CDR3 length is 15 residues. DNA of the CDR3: TGTGCCACAGGAGGTCTAGCGGGGCACACCGGGGAGCTGTTTTTT. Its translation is CATGGLAGHTGELFF.

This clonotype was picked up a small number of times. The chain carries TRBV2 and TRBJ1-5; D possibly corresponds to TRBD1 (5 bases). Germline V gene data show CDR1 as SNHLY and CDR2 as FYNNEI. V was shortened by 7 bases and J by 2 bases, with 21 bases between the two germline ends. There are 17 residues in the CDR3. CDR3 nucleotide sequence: TGTGCCAGCAACAACGCAGCAGGGTGGGTTGGCAATCAGCCCCAGCATTTT. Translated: CASNNAAGWVGNQPQHF.

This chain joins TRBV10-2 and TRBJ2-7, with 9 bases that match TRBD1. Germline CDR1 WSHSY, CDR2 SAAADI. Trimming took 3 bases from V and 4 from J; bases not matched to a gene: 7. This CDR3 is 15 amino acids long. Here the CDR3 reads CASSETGTGWYEQYF. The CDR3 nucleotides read TGCGCCAGCAGTGAAACCGGGACAGGGTGGTACGAGCAGTACTTC.

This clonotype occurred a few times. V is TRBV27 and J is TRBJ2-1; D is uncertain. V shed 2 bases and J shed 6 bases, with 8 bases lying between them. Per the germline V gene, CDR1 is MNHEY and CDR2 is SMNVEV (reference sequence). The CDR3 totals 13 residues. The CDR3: CASSLRAPNEQFF. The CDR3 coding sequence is TGTGCCAGCAGTTTAAGGGCCCCCAATGAGCAGTTCTTC.

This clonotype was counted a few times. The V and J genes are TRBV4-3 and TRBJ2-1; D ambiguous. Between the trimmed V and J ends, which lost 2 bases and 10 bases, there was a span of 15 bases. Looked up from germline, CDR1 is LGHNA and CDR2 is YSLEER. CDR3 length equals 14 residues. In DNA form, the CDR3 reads TGCGCCAGCAGCCAAAACTACCCCGATGGGGAGCAGTTCTTC. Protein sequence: CASSQNYPDGEQFF.

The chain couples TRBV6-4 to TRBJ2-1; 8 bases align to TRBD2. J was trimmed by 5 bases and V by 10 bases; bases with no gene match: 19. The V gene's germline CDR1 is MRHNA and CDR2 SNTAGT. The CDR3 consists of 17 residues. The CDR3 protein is CATHRGLAGNENNEQFF. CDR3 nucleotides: TGTGCCACCCACCGAGGGTTAGCGGGGAACGAGAACAATGAGCAGTTCTTC.

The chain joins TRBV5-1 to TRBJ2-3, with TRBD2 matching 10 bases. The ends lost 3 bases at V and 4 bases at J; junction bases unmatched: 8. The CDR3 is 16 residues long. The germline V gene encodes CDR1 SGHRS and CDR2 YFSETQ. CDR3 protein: CASSSAGGRSADTQYF. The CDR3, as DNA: TGCGCCAGCAGCTCAGCGGGGGGGAGGTCTGCAGATACGCAGTATTTT. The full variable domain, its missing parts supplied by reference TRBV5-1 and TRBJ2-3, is KAGVTQTPRYLIKTRGQQVTLSCSPISGHRSVSWYQQTPGQGLQFLFEYFSETQRNKGNFPGRFSGRQFSNSRSEMNVSTLELGDSALYLCASSSAGGRSADTQYFGPGTRLTVL.

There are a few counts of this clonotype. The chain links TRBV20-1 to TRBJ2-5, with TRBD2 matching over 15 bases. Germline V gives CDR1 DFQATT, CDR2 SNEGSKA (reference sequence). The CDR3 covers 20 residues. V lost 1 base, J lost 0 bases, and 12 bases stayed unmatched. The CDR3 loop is CSARAQWTSGGVWYQETQYF. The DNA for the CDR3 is TGCAGTGCTAGAGCCCAATGGACTAGCGGGGGGGTTTGGTACCAAGAGACCCAGTACTTC.

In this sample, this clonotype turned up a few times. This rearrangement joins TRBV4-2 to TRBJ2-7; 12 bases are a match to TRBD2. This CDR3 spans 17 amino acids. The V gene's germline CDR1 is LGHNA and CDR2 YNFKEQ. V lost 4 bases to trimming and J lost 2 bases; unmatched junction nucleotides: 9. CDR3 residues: CASSRLTSGGPTYEQYF. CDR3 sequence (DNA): TGTGCCAGCAGCCGACTAACTAGCGGGGGGCCCACCTACGAGCAGTACTTC.

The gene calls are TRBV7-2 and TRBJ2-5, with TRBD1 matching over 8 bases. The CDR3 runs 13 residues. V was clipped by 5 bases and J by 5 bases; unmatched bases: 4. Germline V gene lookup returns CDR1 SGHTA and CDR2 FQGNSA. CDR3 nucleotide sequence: TGTGCCAGCAGCACGACAGGGGTCGAGACCCAGTACTTC. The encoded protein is CASSTTGVETQYF.

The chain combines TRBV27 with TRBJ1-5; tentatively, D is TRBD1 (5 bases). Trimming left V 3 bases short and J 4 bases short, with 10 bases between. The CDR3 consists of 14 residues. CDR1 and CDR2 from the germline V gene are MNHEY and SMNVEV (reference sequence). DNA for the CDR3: TGTGCCAGCAGTTTGAGGGGCGCTAATCAGCCCCAGCATTTT. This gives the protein CASSLRGANQPQHF.

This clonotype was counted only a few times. The CDR3 reads CASRVATGHTEAFF. CDR3 in DNA: TGTGCCAGCAGGGTTGCGACAGGGCACACTGAAGCTTTCTTT. The V call is TRBV3-1, the J call TRBJ1-1; 7 nucleotides agree with TRBD1. CDR1 is LGHDT, CDR2 YNNKEL, per germline (reference sequence). J was trimmed by 3 bases and V by 6 bases; bases with no gene match: 7. This CDR3 has 14 residues.

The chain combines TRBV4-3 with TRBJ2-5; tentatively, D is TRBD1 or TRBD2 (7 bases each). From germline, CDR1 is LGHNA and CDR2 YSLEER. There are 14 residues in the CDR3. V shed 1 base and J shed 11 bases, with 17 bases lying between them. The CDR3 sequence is CASSQVDREGEQYF. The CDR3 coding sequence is TGCGCCAGCAGCCAAGTCGACAGGGAGGGAGAGCAGTACTTC.

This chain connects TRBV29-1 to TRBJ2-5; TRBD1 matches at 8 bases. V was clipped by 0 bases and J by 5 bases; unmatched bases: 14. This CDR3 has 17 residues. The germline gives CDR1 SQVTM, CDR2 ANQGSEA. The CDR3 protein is CSVEEPHDRGSLETQYF. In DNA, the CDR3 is TGCAGCGTTGAAGAACCCCACGACAGGGGAAGCCTTGAGACCCAGTACTTC. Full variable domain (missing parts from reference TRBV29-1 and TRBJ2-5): SAVISQKPSRDICQRGTSLTIQCQVDSQVTMMFWYRQQPGQSLTLIATANQGSEATYESGFVIDKFPISRPNLTFSTLTVSNMSPEDSSIYLCSVEEPHDRGSLETQYFGPGTRLLVL.